The entry below gives a single TCR beta chain sequence along with its context. Its matching antigen is unknown. This entry is derived from a study of T cell responses to AZD1222 COVID-19 vaccine. Study findings and constraints: Most donors were white British, females outnumbered males, and clonal diversity was possibly underestimated.

Profiled with immunoSEQ multiplex PCR; TCRdb holds only in-frame clones, not every one. The sample lists some 120,000 clones; around 84% were seen once. The germline gives CDR1 MNHNS, CDR2 SASEGT. V lost 3 bases and J lost 3, with 11 bases in between. The CDR3 is 15 residues long. The rearrangement joins TRBV6-1 to TRBJ1-4, with D perhaps matching TRBD1 (6 bases). Sequencing was performed on peripheral blood, taken 28 days after the second AZD1222 dose. The sequence came from an adult who received the AZD1222 COVID-19 vaccine. CDR3 protein: CASSDRGGSNEKLFF. The CDR3 nucleotides are TGTGCCAGCAGTGACCGAGGGGGGTCTAATGAAAAACTGTTTTTT.